This T cell receptor (beta chain) derives from a study of blood T cell repertoires in COVID-19. Study-wide context: PBMCs, B-cell-depleted T cells, or T cells provided the cDNA or gDNA that made up the material.

Profiled with immunoSEQ multiplex PCR; TCRdb holds only in-frame clones, not every one. The repertoire holds fewer than 450,000 clones, with roughly 87% as singletons. V lost 3 bases, J lost 2 bases, and 14 bases lay in between. The CDR3 has 14 residues. From germline, CDR1 is DFQATT and CDR2 SNEGSKA (reference sequence). Participant age was roughly 18 to 89 years, and participants resided in roughly 24 US areas. Before being deemed recovered, Cohort 3 donors had two negative PCRs, clearance, or symptom resolution. The origin of this receptor is a woman aged 25 to 39 who had recovered from COVID-19. Sequencing was done on a sample of PBMCs or T cells enriched from blood (not recorded which). The chain joins TRBV20-1 to TRBJ2-7, with a possible D match to TRBD1 (5 bases). CDR3 sequence reads: CSASRGAAAYEQYF. In DNA form, the CDR3 reads TGCAGTGCTAGTAGGGGCGCGGCTGCCTACGAGCAGTACTTC.